This passage covers 22 T cell receptor beta chains from one sample sequenced in a study of blood T cell repertoires in COVID-19. Using immunoSEQ multiplex PCR, the repertoire was profiled, and TCRdb retains in-frame clones only, with some absent. Of over 200,000 clones listed, roughly 87% are singletons. Sequencing was carried out using peripheral blood. The receptors were sampled from a man aged 40-55 years with active or convalescent COVID-19.

The chain uses TRBV28 and TRBJ2-7; a possible D gene is TRBD1 (6 bases). The ends were cut back, 10 bases at V and 7 bases at J, with 17 bases in the middle. Germline CDR1 MDHEN, CDR2 SYDVKM. CDR3 length equals 12 residues. The CDR3 loop reads CATSDRIKEQYF. DNA for the CDR3: TGTGCCACCTCCGACAGGATTAAAGAGCAGTACTTC.

The chain has TRBV7-9 and TRBJ1-2; TRBD1 agrees at 7 bases. CDR1 is SEHNR, CDR2 FQNEAQ, per germline (reference sequence). The V segment lost 1 base and the J segment 7 bases; nucleotides outside the gene matches: 3. The CDR3 runs to 13 residues. CDR3 coding DNA: TGTGCCAGCAGCTTAGAGGGGGCTGGTGGCTACACCTTC. Translation: CASSLEGAGGYTF.

This chain uses TRBV19 with TRBJ2-1; D remains unclear. V was cut by 3 bases and J by 4 bases, with 4 bases left in between. This CDR3 is built from 12 residues. Germline V gene data show CDR1 as LNHDA and CDR2 as SQIVND (reference sequence). The CDR3 here is CASSIEYNEQFF. In DNA, the CDR3 is TGTGCCAGTAGTATTGAGTACAATGAGCAGTTCTTC.

CDR3 sequence (DNA): TGTGCCAGCAGCTCAGGACTAGAACCCCTAAATGTTCATGAGCAGTTCTTC. Its protein product is CASSSGLEPLNVHEQFF. The J gene is TRBJ2-1, the V gene TRBV7-9, with 7 nucleotides matching TRBD2. The V gene's germline CDR1 is SEHNR and CDR2 FQNEAQ (reference sequence). V was pared by 4 bases and J by 8 bases, with 17 bases of the junction left unmatched. The CDR3 is made up of 17 amino acids.

The chain employs TRBV7-9 and TRBJ2-3, with D possibly matching TRBD1 (5 bases). The CDR3 runs to 18 residues. Between the trimmed V and J ends, which lost 5 bases and 0 bases, there was a span of 21 bases. Germline V gene data show CDR1 as SEHNR and CDR2 as FQNEAQ (reference sequence). CDR3 sequence: CASSVGWGQGRSTDTQYF. CDR3 DNA sequence: TGTGCCAGCAGCGTGGGATGGGGCCAGGGAAGGAGCACAGATACGCAGTATTTT.

This clone was recorded only once. The V gene is TRBV28, the J gene TRBJ2-7, with D possibly being TRBD2 (5 bases). The germline V gene encodes CDR1 MDHEN and CDR2 SYDVKM. This CDR3 contains 14 residues. The V end lost 3 bases, the J end lost 6 bases, and 15 bases lay between the germline ends. CDR3 sequence reads: CASSFAQEVFEQYF. CDR3 DNA sequence: TGTGCCAGCAGTTTCGCCCAGGAGGTTTTCGAGCAGTACTTC.

This sequence joins TRBV11-2 and TRBJ2-1; 7 bases agree with TRBD2. J lost 1 base, V lost 6 bases, and 12 bases had no gene match. CDR1 is SGHAT, CDR2 FQNNGV, per germline. The CDR3 has 17 amino acids. The CDR3, as DNA: TGTGCCAGCAGGGGTTGGGGGGGAAGGAAGTCCTACAATGAGCAGTTCTTC. It encodes CASRGWGGRKSYNEQFF.

This chain links TRBV5-1 with TRBJ2-1, with 9 bases matching TRBD1. This CDR3 is built from 15 residues. J lost 6 bases, V lost 3 bases, and 7 bases had no gene match. Per the germline V gene, CDR1 is SGHRS and CDR2 is YFSETQ. The CDR3 region has the DNA TGCGCCAGCAGCTCACAGGGGGCCGAGTTCAATGAGCAGTTCTTC. Protein: CASSSQGAEFNEQFF.

V is TRBV28 and J is TRBJ1-6; maybe TRBD1 (6 bases). CDR1 is MDHEN, CDR2 SYDVKM, per germline. V lost 1 base to trimming and J lost 5 bases, with 12 bases between them. This CDR3 is built from 16 residues. CDR3 in amino acids: CASSLLVGANNSPLHF. The DNA of the CDR3 is TGTGCCAGCAGTTTATTAGTGGGGGCGAATAATTCACCCCTCCACTTT.

The gene calls are TRBV19 and TRBJ1-1; TRBD1 agrees at 7 bases. Germline V gene sequence: CDR1 LNHDA, CDR2 SQIVND (reference sequence). V lost 9 bases to trimming and J lost 5 bases; unmatched junction nucleotides: 15. The CDR3 runs 15 residues. The CDR3 spells CASRKEGALSTEAFF. The CDR3 region has the DNA TGTGCCAGCCGAAAGGAGGGGGCCCTCTCGACTGAAGCTTTCTTT.

The gene calls are TRBV28 and TRBJ1-4; 7 bases line up with TRBD1. In germline, CDR1 is MDHEN, CDR2 SYDVKM. The CDR3 has 15 amino acids. V lost 5 bases and J lost 3; bases outside the gene matches: 6. The CDR3 sequence: CASSLIGGSNEKLFF. The CDR3, as DNA: TGTGCCAGCAGTCTTATAGGGGGCTCTAATGAAAAACTGTTTTTT.

The V and J genes are TRBV7-2 and TRBJ1-2; 10 nucleotides line up with TRBD1. From germline, CDR1 is SGHTA and CDR2 FQGNSA. The CDR3 consists of 16 residues. V lost 5 bases and J lost 3; bases outside the gene matches: 9. CDR3 region: CASSPHPGTGDYGYTF. CDR3 nucleotide sequence: TGTGCCAGCAGCCCCCATCCCGGGACAGGGGACTATGGCTACACCTTC.

The chain combines TRBV7-3 with TRBJ1-1; perhaps TRBD1 as D (5 bases). CDR3 length: 14 residues. The germline V and J ends were trimmed by 5 bases and 2 bases, with 12 bases remaining between them. Germline V gene sequence: CDR1 SGHTA, CDR2 FQGTGA. In DNA form, the CDR3 reads TGTGCCAGCAGCCTGGGGACTGGTAACACTGAAGCTTTCTTT. Encoded protein: CASSLGTGNTEAFF. Combining the CDR3 with reference TRBV7-3 and TRBJ1-1 gives the whole variable domain GAGVSQTPSNKVTEKGKYVELRCDPISGHTALYWYRQSLGQGPEFLIYFQGTGAADDSGLPNDRFFAVRPEGSVSTLKIQRTERGDSAVYLCASSLGTGNTEAFFGQGTRLTVV.

This chain links TRBV4-1 with TRBJ2-7; TRBD1 matches 8 bases. Looked up from germline, CDR1 is MGHRA and CDR2 is YSYEKL. Trimming took 1 base from V and 7 from J; bases not matched to a gene: 15. This CDR3 is built from 17 residues. DNA for the CDR3: TGCGCCAGCAGCCAAGCCCCCGGGACAGGCGCCCCGGGGGAGCAGTACTTC. This codes for CASSQAPGTGAPGEQYF.

CDR3: CASSQREGWEQYF. The CDR3 DNA reads TGTGCCAGCAGCCAAAGGGAGGGTTGGGAGCAGTACTTC. V is TRBV7-9 and J is TRBJ2-7; 7 bases map to TRBD2. The germline V gene encodes CDR1 SEHNR and CDR2 FQNEAQ (reference sequence). This CDR3 contains 13 residues. Losses at the gene ends were 5 bases for V and 7 bases for J; bases not matched to a gene: 8.

This clone was recorded once. The chain couples TRBV15 to TRBJ2-3; tentative D call: TRBD1 (6 bases). The CDR3 is 15 amino acids. V was trimmed by 5 bases and J by 4 bases, leaving 16 bases between them. Germline V CDR1 and CDR2: LNHNV, YYDKDF (reference sequence). CDR3 DNA sequence: TGTGCCACCAGCCATAGGACAGAATCGGCAGATACGCAGTATTTT. Its translation is CATSHRTESADTQYF.

The rearrangement joins TRBV5-4 to TRBJ1-2, with TRBD1 matching 7 bases. Germline assignment: CDR1 SGHNT and CDR2 YYREEE (reference sequence). CDR3 length: 13 residues. V trimming: 4 bases; J trimming: 4 bases; junction bases outside the gene matches: 4. The CDR3 is CASSATGVYGYTF. The CDR3, as DNA: TGTGCCAGCAGCGCAACAGGGGTCTATGGCTACACCTTC.

This chain connects TRBV4-2 to TRBJ1-1; D may be TRBD1 (6 bases). Germline CDR1 is LGHNA and CDR2 is YNFKEQ. The CDR3 is 17 amino acids. Trimming took off 0 bases at V and 7 bases at J, with 21 bases between the two ends. CDR3 sequence reads: CASSQEVGVRGPDEAFF. The DNA of the CDR3 is TGTGCCAGCAGCCAAGAGGTGGGGGTGCGGGGGCCTGATGAAGCTTTCTTT.

This chain links TRBV4-2 with TRBJ2-7, with 7 bases matching TRBD2. V trimming: 0 bases; J trimming: 5 bases; junction bases outside the gene matches: 10. This CDR3 comprises 16 residues. Germline CDR1 reads LGHNA; CDR2 reads YNFKEQ. The CDR3 spells CASSQDVTSYPNEQYF. The CDR3 DNA reads TGTGCCAGCAGCCAAGACGTGACTAGCTATCCCAACGAGCAGTACTTC.

The chain couples TRBV19 to TRBJ1-1; 9 bases fit TRBD1. CDR1 and CDR2 from the germline V gene are LNHDA and SQIVND (reference sequence). V was clipped by 5 bases and J by 5 bases; unmatched bases: 3. The CDR3 length is 13 residues. The CDR3 region is CASSSGQGTEAFF. The CDR3 bases are TGTGCCAGTAGTTCCGGACAGGGGACTGAAGCTTTCTTT.

V is TRBV28 and J is TRBJ2-7, with 7 bases that match TRBD2. Per germline, CDR1 MDHEN and CDR2 SYDVKM. The CDR3 has 14 residues. Losses at the gene ends were 5 bases for V and 2 bases for J; bases not matched to a gene: 6. The CDR3, as DNA: TGTGCCAGCAGTGCGAGCGGGACCGCCTACGAGCAGTACTTC. Amino acids: CASSASGTAYEQYF.

The J gene is TRBJ2-5, the V gene TRBV19; 7 nucleotides align to TRBD1. V shed 5 bases, J shed 2 bases, and the junction held 2 bases outside the gene matches. The CDR3 has 13 residues. Germline loops: CDR1 LNHDA, CDR2 SQIVND (reference sequence). CDR3 protein: CASSGTVQETQYF. DNA of the CDR3: TGTGCCAGTAGTGGGACAGTACAAGAGACCCAGTACTTC.